The 5 T cell receptor beta chains given below trace back to one sample, sequenced in a study of T cell responses to AZD1222 COVID-19 vaccine. Clones were read by immunoSEQ multiplex PCR, and TCRdb kept only the in-frame ones, dropping some. Of approximately 90,000 clones detected, roughly nine tenths appear once; the ten largest clones hold roughly 12%. The sample was peripheral blood, taken on day 0 of AZD1222 vaccination. These TCRs come from an adult in good health.

This chain uses TRBV4-1 with TRBJ1-1, with 8 positions matching TRBD1. Germline CDR1 MGHRA, CDR2 YSYEKL. The CDR3 has 15 residues. Unmatched junction bases numbered 11, after V lost 4 bases and J lost 7 bases. The CDR3 DNA follows: TGCGCCAGCAGCCTCGAGGACAGGGTGTCTGTTGAAGCTTTCTTT. It yields the protein CASSLEDRVSVEAFF.

The chain couples TRBV7-9 to TRBJ2-7; 12 nucleotides align to TRBD2. The germline V gene has CDR1 SEHNR and CDR2 FQNEAQ (reference sequence). The V and J ends lost 5 bases and 4 bases, in that order; junction bases with no gene match: 6. This CDR3 comprises 15 residues. CDR3 sequence: CASSAQLAGGYEQYF. In nucleotides, the CDR3 is TGTGCCAGCAGCGCCCAACTAGCGGGGGGTTACGAGCAGTACTTC.

The chain is built from TRBV19 and TRBJ2-5, with 10 bases fitting TRBD2. The CDR3 has 14 residues. Germline assignment: CDR1 LNHDA and CDR2 SQIVND (reference sequence). With V trimmed by 5 bases and J by 4 bases, 4 bases remained unmatched. CDR3 DNA: TGTGCCAGTAGTCTAGCGGGAGTTTTAGAGACCCAGTACTTC. Its protein product is CASSLAGVLETQYF. Supplemented by reference TRBV19 and TRBJ2-5, the full variable domain reads DGGITQSPKYLFRKEGQNVTLSCEQNLNHDAMYWYRQDPGQGLRLIYYSQIVNDFQKGDIAEGYSVSREKKESFPLTVTSAQKNPTAFYLCASSLAGVLETQYFGPGTRLLVL.

The V gene is TRBV10-1, the J gene TRBJ1-5; D is possibly TRBD1 (5 bases). V was clipped by 3 bases and J by 6 bases, with 12 bases between them. CDR1 is WNHNN and CDR2 is SYGVQD in the germline V gene (reference sequence). The CDR3 consists of 14 residues. The CDR3 DNA sequence: TGCGCCAGCAGTGACGGCACAACAGGTCAGCCCCAGCATTTT. It specifies CASSDGTTGQPQHF.

V is TRBV7-9 and J is TRBJ1-1, with D tentatively TRBD1 (5 bases). Germline V gene lookup returns CDR1 SEHNR and CDR2 FQNEAQ (reference sequence). CDR3 length: 16 amino acids. V gave up 6 bases and J gave up 1 base, with 18 bases separating them. CDR3 in amino acids: CASRPPVVGQNTEAFF. In DNA form, the CDR3 reads TGTGCCAGCAGACCCCCGGTTGTGGGGCAGAACACTGAAGCTTTCTTT. Full variable domain (missing parts from reference TRBV7-9 and TRBJ1-1): DTGVSQNPRHKITKRGQNVTFRCDPISEHNRLYWYRQTLGQGPEFLTYFQNEAQLEKSRLLSDRFSAERPKGSFSTLEIQRTEQGDSAMYLCASRPPVVGQNTEAFFGQGTRLTVV.